This record looks at one T cell receptor beta chain sequence and its context. The trim removed 5 bases at V and 11 bases at J, leaving 9 bases unmatched. Per the germline V gene, CDR1 is SGHTA and CDR2 is FQGNSA. There are 13 residues in the CDR3. As handled by the study authors: Nucleated cell number was recorded as an estimate derived from reference gene primer amplification. TCRdb's copy holds only in-frame clones and misses some; the assay was immunoSEQ multiplex PCR. V, J and clone size are those of that table, while D and trimming were read from the DNA. The sample carries some 130,000 clones, more than 60% recorded once. This sample is part of a study of blood T cell repertoires in COVID-19. Study at large: Sites across the United States, Italy and Spain contributed samples from acute and convalescent COVID-19. T cells, B-cell-depleted T cells, or PBMCs provided the cDNA or gDNA that served as material.

The V call is TRBV7-2, the J call TRBJ1-1; 9 nucleotides match TRBD1. The clonotype originates from a man at least 80 years old with acute or convalescent COVID-19. Sequenced: peripheral blood. The CDR3 region has the DNA TGTGCCAGCAGCCCCCAGAACAGGGGGCTGGCTTTCTTT. The encoded protein is CASSPQNRGLAFF.